There are many counts of the clone carrying this T cell receptor beta chain. The cDNA was synthesized by means of template-switch 5'RACE, which was carried out with 10-nucleotide random UMIs. Every sequencing run gave over 200 million TCR-beta sequences, taken from 15-18 subjects. TCRdb re-called the 5' RACE reads with MiXCR, one entry per CDR3 protein. Here the sample spans roughly 21,000 distinct CDR3 sequences, 15% being singletons. With 4 bases removed from V and 2 bases from J, the gap between germline ends came to 13 bases. Germline V gene data show CDR1 as SGHDT and CDR2 as YYEEEE. This CDR3 is built from 16 residues. These data are taken from a study of neurological immune-mediated disorders. Unsorted libraries were generated from 2 million PBMCs. These cells had been stored in RNAlater at -80 C.

The sequenced material came from PBMCs. The rearrangement joins TRBV5-6 to TRBJ2-6; D may be TRBD2 (5 bases). The receptor comes from a female donor with HTLV-1-associated myelopathy (HAM/TSP). The CDR3 protein is CASSGKRVTGANVLTF. DNA of the CDR3: TGTGCCAGCAGCGGTAAGAGGGTAACTGGGGCCAACGTCCTGACTTTC.